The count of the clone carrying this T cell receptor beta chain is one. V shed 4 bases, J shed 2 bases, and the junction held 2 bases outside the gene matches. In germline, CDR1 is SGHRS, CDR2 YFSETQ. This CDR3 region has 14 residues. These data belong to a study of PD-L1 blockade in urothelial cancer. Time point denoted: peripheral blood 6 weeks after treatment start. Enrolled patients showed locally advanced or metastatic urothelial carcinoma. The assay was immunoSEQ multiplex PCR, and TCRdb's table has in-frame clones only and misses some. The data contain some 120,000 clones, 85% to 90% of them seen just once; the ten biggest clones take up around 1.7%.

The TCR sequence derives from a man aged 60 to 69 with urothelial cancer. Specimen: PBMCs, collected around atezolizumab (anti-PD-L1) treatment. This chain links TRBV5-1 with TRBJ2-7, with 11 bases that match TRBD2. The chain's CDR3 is CASSPGLAAYEQYF. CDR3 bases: TGCGCCAGCAGCCCGGGACTAGCGGCCTACGAGCAGTACTTC.